This record concerns one TCR beta chain sequence. PCR amplification relied on 60 Vbeta primers (plus 13 Jbeta primers). Profiling relied on immunoSEQ multiplex PCR, and the TCRdb table lists in-frame clones only, not all of them. Found here are about 210,000 clones, over 80% of them singletons; the top ten hold approximately 10%. The data derive from a study of cytomegalovirus exposure and HLA in healthy donors. The TCR was taken from a woman in her forties or fifties in good health and CMV-seropositive. Sequencing was performed on PBMCs.

CDR3 in DNA: TGTGCCACCAGCAGAGACAGAGACCAAGAGGCCCAGTACTTC. Its protein is CATSRDRDQEAQYF. This sequence joins TRBV15 and TRBJ2-7; D not certain. The CDR3 spans 14 residues. From germline, CDR1 is LNHNV and CDR2 YYDKDF (reference sequence). Trimming removed 0 bases from V and 10 bases from J, with 16 bases in between.